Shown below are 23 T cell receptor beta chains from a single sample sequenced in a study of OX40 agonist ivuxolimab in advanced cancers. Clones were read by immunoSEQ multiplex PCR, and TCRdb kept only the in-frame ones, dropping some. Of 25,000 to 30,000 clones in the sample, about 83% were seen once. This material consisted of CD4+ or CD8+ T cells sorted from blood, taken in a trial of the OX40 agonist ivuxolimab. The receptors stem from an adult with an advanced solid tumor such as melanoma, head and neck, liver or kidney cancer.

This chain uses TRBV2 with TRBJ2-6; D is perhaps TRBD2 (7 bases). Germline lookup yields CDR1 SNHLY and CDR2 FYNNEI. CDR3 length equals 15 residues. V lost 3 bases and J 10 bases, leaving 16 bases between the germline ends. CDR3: CASSEVAGAANVLTF. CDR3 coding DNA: TGTGCCAGCAGTGAGGTTGCGGGGGCCGCGAACGTCCTGACTTTC.

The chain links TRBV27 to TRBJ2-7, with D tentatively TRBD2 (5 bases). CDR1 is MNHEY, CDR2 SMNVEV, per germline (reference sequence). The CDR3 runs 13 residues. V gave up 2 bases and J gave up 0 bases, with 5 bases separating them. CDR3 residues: CASSLRDSYEQYF. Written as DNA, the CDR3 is TGTGCCAGCAGTTTACGGGACTCCTACGAGCAGTACTTC.

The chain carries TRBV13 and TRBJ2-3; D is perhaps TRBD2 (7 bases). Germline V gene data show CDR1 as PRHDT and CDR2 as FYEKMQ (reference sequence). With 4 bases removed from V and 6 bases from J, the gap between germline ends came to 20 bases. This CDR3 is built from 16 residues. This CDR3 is CASSSGERGRSDTQYF. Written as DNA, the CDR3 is TGTGCCAGCAGCTCAGGGGAGCGGGGTAGGTCGGATACGCAGTATTTT. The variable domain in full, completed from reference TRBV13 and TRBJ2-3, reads AAGVIQSPRHLIKEKRETATLKCYPIPRHDTVYWYQQGPGQDPQFLISFYEKMQSDKGSIPDRFSAQQFSDYHSELNMSSLELGDSALYFCASSSGERGRSDTQYFGPGTRLTVL.

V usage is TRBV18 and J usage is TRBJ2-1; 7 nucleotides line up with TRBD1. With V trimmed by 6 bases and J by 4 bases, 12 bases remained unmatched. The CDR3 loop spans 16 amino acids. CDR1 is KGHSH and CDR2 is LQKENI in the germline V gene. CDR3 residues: CASSLSTGRGYNEQFF. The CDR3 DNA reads TGTGCCAGCTCTCTATCGACAGGGAGAGGGTACAATGAGCAGTTCTTC.

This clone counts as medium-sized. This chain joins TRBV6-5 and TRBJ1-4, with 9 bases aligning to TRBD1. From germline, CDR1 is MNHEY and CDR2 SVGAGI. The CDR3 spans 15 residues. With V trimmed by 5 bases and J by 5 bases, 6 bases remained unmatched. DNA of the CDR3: TGTGCCAGCAGTCTACAGGGGGCCCTCAATGAAAAACTGTTTTTT. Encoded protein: CASSLQGALNEKLFF.

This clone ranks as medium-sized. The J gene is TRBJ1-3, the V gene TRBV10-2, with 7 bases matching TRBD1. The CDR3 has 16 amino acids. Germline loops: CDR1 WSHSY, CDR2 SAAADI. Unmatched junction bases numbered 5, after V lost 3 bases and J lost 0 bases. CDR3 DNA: TGCGCCAGCAGTGACCCGGACAGGAACTCTGGAAACACCATATATTTT. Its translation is CASSDPDRNSGNTIYF.

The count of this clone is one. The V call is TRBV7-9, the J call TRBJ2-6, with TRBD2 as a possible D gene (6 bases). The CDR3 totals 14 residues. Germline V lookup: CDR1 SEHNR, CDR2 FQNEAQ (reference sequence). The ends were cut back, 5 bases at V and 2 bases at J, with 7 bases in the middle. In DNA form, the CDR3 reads TGTGCCAGCAGCCCGGGGGCTGGGGCCAACGTCCTGACTTTC. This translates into CASSPGAGANVLTF.

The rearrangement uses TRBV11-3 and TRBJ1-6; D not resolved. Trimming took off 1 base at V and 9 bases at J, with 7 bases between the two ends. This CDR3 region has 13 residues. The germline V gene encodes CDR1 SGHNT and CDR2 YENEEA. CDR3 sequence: CASSLGTASPLHF. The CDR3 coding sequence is TGTGCCAGCAGCTTAGGGACCGCTTCACCCCTCCACTTT.

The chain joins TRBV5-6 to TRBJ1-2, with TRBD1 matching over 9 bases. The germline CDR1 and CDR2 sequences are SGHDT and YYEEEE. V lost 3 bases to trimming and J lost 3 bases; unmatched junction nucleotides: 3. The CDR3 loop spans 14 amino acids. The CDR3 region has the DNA TGTGCCAGCAGCTCGACAGGGGGTTACTATGGCTACACCTTC. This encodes CASSSTGGYYGYTF.

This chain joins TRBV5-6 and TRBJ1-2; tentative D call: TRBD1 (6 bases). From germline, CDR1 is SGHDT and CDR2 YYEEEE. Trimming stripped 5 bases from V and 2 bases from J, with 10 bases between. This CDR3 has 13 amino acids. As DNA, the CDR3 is TGTGCCAGCAGTGAACAGGGAAACTATGGCTACACCTTC. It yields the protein CASSEQGNYGYTF.

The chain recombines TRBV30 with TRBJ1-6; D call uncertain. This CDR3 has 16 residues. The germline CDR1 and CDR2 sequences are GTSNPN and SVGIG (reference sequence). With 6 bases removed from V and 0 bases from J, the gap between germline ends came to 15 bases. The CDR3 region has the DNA TGTGCCTGCTTGCAGCCATTGAGCTCCTATAATTCACCCCTCCACTTT. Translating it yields CACLQPLSSYNSPLHF.

CDR3 protein: CASSTGTVAAFF. CDR3 in DNA: TGTGCCAGCAGCACCGGGACAGTCGCGGCTTTCTTT. The rearrangement joins TRBV7-9 to TRBJ1-1, with 7 bases matching TRBD1. V lost 5 bases and J lost 11; bases outside the gene matches: 8. The CDR3 covers 12 residues. Germline CDR1 SEHNR, CDR2 FQNEAQ (reference sequence). Full variable domain (outside the CDR3, taken from reference TRBV7-9 and TRBJ1-1): DTGVSQNPRHKITKRGQNVTFRCDPISEHNRLYWYRQTLGQGPEFLTYFQNEAQLEKSRLLSDRFSAERPKGSFSTLEIQRTEQGDSAMYLCASSTGTVAAFFGQGTRLTVV.

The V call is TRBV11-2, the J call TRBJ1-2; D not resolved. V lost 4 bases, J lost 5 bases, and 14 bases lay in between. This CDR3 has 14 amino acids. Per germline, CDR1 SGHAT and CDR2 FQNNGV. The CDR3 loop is CASSSRTDLYGYTF. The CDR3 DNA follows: TGTGCCAGCAGCTCCCGGACGGACCTATATGGCTACACCTTC.

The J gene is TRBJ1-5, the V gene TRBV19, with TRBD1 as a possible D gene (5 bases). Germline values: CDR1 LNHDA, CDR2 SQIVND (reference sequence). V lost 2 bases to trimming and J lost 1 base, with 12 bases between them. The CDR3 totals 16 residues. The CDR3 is CASSISGGRSNQPQHF. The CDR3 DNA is TGTGCCAGTAGTATATCGGGGGGTAGGAGCAATCAGCCCCAGCATTTT.

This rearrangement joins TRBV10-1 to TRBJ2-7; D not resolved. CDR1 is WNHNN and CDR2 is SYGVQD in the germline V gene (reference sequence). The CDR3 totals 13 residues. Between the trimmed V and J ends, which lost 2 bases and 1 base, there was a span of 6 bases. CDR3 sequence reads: CASSESGSYEQYF. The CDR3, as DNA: TGCGCCAGCAGTGAGAGTGGTTCCTACGAGCAGTACTTC.

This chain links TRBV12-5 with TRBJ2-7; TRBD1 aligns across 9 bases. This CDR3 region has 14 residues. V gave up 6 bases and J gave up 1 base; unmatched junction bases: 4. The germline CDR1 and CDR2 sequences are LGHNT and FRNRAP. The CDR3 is CASGPGTGSYEQYF. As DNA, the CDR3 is TGTGCTAGTGGACCGGGGACAGGGTCCTACGAGCAGTACTTC.

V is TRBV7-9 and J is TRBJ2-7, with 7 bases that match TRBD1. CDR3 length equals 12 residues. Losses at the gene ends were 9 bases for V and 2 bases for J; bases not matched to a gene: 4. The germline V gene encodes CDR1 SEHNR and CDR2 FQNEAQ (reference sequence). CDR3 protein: CASGTDPYEQYF. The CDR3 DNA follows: TGTGCCAGTGGGACAGACCCCTACGAGCAGTACTTC.

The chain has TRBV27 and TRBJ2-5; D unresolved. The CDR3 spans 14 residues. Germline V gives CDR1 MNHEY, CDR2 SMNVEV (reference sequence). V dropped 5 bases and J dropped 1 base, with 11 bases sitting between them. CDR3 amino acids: CASSTIPPQETQYF. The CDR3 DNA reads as TGTGCCAGCAGTACTATTCCCCCCCAAGAGACCCAGTACTTC.

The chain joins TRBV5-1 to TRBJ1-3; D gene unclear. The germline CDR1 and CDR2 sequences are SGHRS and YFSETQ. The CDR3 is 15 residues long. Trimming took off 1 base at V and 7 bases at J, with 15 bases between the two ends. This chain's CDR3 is CASSLSFRASNTIYF. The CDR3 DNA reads TGCGCCAGCAGCTTGTCGTTCCGCGCGTCGAACACCATATATTTT.

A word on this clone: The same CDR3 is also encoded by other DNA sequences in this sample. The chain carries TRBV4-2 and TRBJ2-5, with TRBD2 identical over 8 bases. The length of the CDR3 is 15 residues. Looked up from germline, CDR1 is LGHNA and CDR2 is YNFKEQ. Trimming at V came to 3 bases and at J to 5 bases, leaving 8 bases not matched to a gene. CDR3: CASSHQAGGVETQYF. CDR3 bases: TGTGCCAGCAGCCACCAGGCGGGGGGCGTGGAGACCCAGTACTTC.

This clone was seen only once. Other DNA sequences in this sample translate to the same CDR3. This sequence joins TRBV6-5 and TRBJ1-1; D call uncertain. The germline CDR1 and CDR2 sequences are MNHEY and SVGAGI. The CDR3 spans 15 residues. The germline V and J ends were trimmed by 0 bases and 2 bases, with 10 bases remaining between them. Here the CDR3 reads CASSYSGTGNTEAFF. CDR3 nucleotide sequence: TGTGCCAGCAGTTACTCTGGTACCGGAAACACTGAAGCTTTCTTT.

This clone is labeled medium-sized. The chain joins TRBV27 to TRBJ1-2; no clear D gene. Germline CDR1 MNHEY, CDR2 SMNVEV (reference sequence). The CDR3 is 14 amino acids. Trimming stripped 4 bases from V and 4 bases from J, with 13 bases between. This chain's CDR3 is CASSSDPKSYGYTF. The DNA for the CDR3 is TGTGCCAGCAGTTCAGACCCTAAATCCTATGGCTACACCTTC.

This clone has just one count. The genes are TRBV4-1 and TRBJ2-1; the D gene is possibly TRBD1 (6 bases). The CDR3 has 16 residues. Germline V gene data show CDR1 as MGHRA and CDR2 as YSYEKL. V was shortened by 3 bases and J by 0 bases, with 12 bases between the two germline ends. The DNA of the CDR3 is TGCGCCAGCAGCCAGTATACAGGGAGCTCCTACAATGAGCAGTTCTTC. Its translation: CASSQYTGSSYNEQFF.